This T cell receptor (beta chain) was documented in a study of cytomegalovirus exposure and HLA in healthy donors. Nominally healthy donors were sampled, though unrecorded immune exposures were likely. Researchers ran the PCR with 60 Vbeta and 13 Jbeta primers. The protocol was immunoSEQ multiplex PCR, while the TCRdb copy is restricted to in-frame clones and leaves out a portion. The sample yields 100,000 to 150,000 clones, around 79% seen once. As concerns this clone: Its antigen is currently unknown.

Study findings and constraints: According to an earlier analysis, most TCR beta V segments yielded productive rearrangements about 87% or about 30% of the time. Reports state that TCR beta sequences accurately predicted most subjects' HLA-A and HLA-B alleles.

V dropped 0 bases and J dropped 0 bases, with 8 bases sitting between them. CDR3 length: 15 residues. Germline CDR1 and CDR2: MNHNY and SVGAGI (reference sequence). The TCR comes from a woman aged 40 to 50 in good health and CMV-seronegative. This chain uses TRBV6-6 with TRBJ1-1, with D uncertain. Sequenced: PBMCs. DNA of the CDR3: TGTGCCAGCAGTTACTCACGCGACATGAACACTGAAGCTTTCTTT. Translated: CASSYSRDMNTEAFF.